Included here is one T cell receptor (beta chain) sequence, with context. What it binds is unknown. Germline values: CDR1 SNHLY, CDR2 FYNNEI. This CDR3 contains 13 residues. V was clipped by 2 bases and J by 3 bases, with 6 bases between them. TCR beta VDJ combinations and CDR3 sequences were profiled from genomic DNA. MiXCR was run by TCRdb on the reads, yielding one entry per CDR3 protein. The sample consists of 50,000 to 65,000 distinct CDR3 sequences, just over 55% of them appearing once. These data originate in a study of CD8+CD57+ T cells in acquired aplastic anemia. General observations from the study: No significant patient-versus-control difference appeared in CD8+ Simpson's diversity. Sharing between patients and controls was observed for over 25 CD8+ CDR3 sequences.

Patients picked for sequencing had shown CD8+CD57+ cell expansion detected by flow cytometry. Each patient carried a diagnosis of severe acquired aplastic anemia. Patients were therapy-naive when their blood was sampled. The sequenced material came from sorted CD4+, CD8+, or CD8+CD57+ T cells (not recorded which) from PBMCs. The chain links TRBV2 to TRBJ2-3; no clear D. This sequence originates from a human donor with aplastic anemia. CDR3: CASSEFRTDTQYF. DNA for the CDR3: TGTGCCAGCAGTGAATTCAGGACAGATACGCAGTATTTT.